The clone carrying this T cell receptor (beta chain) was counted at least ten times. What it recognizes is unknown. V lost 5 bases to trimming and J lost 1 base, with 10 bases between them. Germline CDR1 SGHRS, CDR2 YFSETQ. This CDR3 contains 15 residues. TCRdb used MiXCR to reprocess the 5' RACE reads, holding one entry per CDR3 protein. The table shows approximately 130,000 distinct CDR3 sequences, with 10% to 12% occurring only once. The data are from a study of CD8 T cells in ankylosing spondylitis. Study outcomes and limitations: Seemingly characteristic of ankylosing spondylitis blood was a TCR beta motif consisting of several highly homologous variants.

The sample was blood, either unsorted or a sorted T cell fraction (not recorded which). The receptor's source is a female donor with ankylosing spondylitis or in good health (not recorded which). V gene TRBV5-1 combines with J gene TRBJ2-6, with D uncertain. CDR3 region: CASRALESGANVLTF. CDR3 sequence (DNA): TGCGCCAGCAGAGCTTTAGAGTCTGGGGCCAACGTCCTGACTTTC.